Here is one T cell receptor (beta chain) with its context. J was trimmed by 5 bases and V by 8 bases; bases with no gene match: 12. The CDR3 totals 16 residues. Germline CDR1 is SNHLY and CDR2 is FYNNEI. Participant age was roughly 18 to 89 years, and participants resided in about 25 US areas. In the authors' workflow: Reference gene primer amplification yielded estimated nucleated cell counts. Profiling relied on immunoSEQ multiplex PCR, and the TCRdb table lists in-frame clones only, not all of them. The V and J calls and clone size were taken over from that table, and D and trimming were inferred from the DNA. The sample carries some 160,000 clones, around 79% recorded once. This entry is derived from a study of blood T cell repertoires in COVID-19. About the study: Two negative PCRs, clearance, or symptom resolution characterized the recovered Cohort 3 donors. Some COVID-19 samples were acute and others convalescent; all came from the United States, Italy and Spain.

Sequenced sample: PBMCs or T cells enriched from blood (not recorded which). The receptor was isolated from an older woman in a cohort exposed to, infected with or recovered from COVID-19 (not recorded which). V and J are TRBV2 and TRBJ1-5, with 10 bases identical to TRBD1. CDR3 nucleotide sequence: TGTGCCAGCCGCGGCCGAGGGACAGGGGCATATCAGCCCCAGCATTTT. It codes for CASRGRGTGAYQPQHF.